This T cell receptor beta chain is from a study of blood T cell repertoires in COVID-19. Background on the study: Collection of acute and convalescent COVID-19 samples took place in the United States, Italy and Spain. From T cells, B-cell-depleted T cells, or PBMCs came the material, which was cDNA or gDNA.

Source study methods: Estimation of nucleated cell counts relied on the amplification of reference gene primers. Here immunoSEQ multiplex PCR was the method, and the copy in TCRdb shows in-frame clones only, minus some. The V and J calls and clone size are taken from that table; D and trimming were inferred from the DNA. The sample gives approximately 200,000 clones, around four fifths of which show up once; approximately 10% is in the top ten. Trimming stripped 3 bases from V and 0 bases from J, with 9 bases between. The CDR3 is 15 amino acids. Germline V gene data show CDR1 as KGHSH and CDR2 as LQKENI. Enrolled during active infection, Seattle patients were then followed longitudinally. This clone has more than one count but fewer than ten.

Sequenced sample: peripheral blood. The receptor comes from a woman at least 80 years old with COVID-19, enrolled during active disease. The V call is TRBV18, the J call TRBJ1-3; D perhaps matches TRBD1 (6 bases). The CDR3 bases are TGTGCCAGCTCACCTTACAGGGACTCTGGAAACACCATATATTTT. This translates into CASSPYRDSGNTIYF.